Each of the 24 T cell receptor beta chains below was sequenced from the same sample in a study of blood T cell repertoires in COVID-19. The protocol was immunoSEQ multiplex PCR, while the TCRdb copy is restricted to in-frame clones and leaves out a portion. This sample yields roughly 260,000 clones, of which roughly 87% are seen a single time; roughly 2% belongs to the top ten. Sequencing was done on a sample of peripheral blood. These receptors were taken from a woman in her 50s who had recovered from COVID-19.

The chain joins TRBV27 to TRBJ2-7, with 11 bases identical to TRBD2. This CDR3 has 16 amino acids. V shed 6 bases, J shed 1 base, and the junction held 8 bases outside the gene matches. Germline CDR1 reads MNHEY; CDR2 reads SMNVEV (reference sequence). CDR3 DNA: TGTGCCAGCAGAAAACTAGCGGGGGCCTCTTCCTACGAGCAGTACTTC. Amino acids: CASRKLAGASSYEQYF.

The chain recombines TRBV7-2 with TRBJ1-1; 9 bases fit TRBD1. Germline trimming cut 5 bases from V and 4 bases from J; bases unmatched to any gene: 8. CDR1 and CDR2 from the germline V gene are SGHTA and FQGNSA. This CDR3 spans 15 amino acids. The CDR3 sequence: CASSLDRGGGTEAFF. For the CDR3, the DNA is TGTGCCAGCAGCCTCGACAGGGGGGGTGGCACTGAAGCTTTCTTT.

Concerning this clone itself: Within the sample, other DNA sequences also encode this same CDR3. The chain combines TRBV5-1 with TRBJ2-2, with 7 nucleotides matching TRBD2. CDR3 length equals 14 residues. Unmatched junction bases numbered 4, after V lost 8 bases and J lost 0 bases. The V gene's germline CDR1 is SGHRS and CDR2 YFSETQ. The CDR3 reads CASSGGPNTGELFF. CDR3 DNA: TGCGCCAGTTCGGGGGGTCCGAACACCGGGGAGCTGTTTTTT.

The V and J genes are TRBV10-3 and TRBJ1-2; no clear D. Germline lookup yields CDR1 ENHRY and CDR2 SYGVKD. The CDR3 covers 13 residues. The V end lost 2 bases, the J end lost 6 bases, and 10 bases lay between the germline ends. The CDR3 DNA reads TGTGCCATCAGTGAGAACCAGTCAAATGGCTACACCTTC. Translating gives CAISENQSNGYTF.

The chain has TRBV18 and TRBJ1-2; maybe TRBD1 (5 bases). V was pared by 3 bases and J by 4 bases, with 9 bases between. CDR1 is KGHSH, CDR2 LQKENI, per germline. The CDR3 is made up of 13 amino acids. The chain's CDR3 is CASSPQDSYGYTF. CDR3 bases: TGTGCCAGCTCACCCCAAGACAGCTATGGCTACACCTTC.

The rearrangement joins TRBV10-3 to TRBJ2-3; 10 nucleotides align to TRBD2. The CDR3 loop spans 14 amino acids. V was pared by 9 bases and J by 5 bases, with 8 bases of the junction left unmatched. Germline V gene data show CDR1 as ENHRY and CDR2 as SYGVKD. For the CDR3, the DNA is TGTGCCATTAGCAAGCGGGGGGGGGAAGATACGCAGTATTTT. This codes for CAISKRGGEDTQYF.

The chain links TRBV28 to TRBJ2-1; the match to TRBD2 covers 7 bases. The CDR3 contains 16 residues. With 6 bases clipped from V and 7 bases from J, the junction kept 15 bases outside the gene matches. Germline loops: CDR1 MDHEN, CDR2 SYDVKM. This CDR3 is CASRDLFGLAENEQFF. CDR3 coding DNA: TGTGCCAGCAGGGACCTTTTTGGGCTAGCGGAGAATGAGCAGTTCTTC.

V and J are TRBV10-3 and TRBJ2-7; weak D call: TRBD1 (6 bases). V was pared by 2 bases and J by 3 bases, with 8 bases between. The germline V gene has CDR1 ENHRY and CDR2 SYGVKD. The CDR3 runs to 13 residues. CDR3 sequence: CAISEGQHYEQYF. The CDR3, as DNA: TGTGCCATCAGTGAGGGACAGCACTACGAGCAGTACTTC.

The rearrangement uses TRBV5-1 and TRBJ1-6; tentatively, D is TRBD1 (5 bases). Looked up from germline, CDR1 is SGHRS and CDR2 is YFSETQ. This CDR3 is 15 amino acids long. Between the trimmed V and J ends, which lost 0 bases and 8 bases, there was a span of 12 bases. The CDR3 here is CASSLGWGAHSPLHF. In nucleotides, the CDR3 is TGCGCCAGCAGCTTGGGTTGGGGCGCCCATTCACCCCTCCACTTT. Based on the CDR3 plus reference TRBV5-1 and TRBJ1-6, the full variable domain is KAGVTQTPRYLIKTRGQQVTLSCSPISGHRSVSWYQQTPGQGLQFLFEYFSETQRNKGNFPGRFSGRQFSNSRSEMNVSTLELGDSALYLCASSLGWGAHSPLHFGNGTRLTVT.

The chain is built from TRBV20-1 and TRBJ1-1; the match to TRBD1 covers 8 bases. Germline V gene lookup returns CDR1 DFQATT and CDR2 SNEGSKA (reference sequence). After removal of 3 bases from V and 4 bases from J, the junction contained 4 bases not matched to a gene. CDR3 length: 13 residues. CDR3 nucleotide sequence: TGCAGTGCTAGTCAGGGGGCCGGCACTGAAGCTTTCTTT. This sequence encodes CSASQGAGTEAFF.

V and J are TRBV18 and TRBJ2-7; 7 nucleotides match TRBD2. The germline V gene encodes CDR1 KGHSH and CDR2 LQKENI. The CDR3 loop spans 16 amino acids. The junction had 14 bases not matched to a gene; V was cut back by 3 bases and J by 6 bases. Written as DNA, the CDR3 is TGTGCCAGCTCACCCCGGGAGGTCTCTCAAGGTCGCGAGCAGTACTTC. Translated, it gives CASSPREVSQGREQYF.

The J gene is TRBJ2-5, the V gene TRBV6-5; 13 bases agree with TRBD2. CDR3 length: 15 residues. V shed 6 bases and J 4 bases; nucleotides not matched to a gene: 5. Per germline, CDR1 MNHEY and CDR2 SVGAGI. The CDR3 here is CASRRLAGGGETQYF. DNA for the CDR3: TGTGCCAGCAGACGACTAGCGGGAGGAGGAGAGACCCAGTACTTC.

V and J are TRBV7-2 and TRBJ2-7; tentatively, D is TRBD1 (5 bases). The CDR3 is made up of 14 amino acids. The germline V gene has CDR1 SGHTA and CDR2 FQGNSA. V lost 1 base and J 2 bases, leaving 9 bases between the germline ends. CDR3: CASSLDIRAYEQYF. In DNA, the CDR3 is TGTGCCAGCAGCTTAGATATCAGGGCCTACGAGCAGTACTTC.

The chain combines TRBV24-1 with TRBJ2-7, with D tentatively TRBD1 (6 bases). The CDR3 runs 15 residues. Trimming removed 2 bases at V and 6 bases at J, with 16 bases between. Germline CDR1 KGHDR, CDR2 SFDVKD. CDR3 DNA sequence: TGTGCCACCAGTGATTCCTCGACAGGTAATGCCGAGCAGTACTTC. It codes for CATSDSSTGNAEQYF.

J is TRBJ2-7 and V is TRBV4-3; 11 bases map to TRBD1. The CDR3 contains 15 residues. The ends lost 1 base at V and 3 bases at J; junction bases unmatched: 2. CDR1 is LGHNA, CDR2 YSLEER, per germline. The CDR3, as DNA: TGCGCCAGCAGCCAAGGGACAGGGGGCTACTACGAGCAGTACTTC. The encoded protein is CASSQGTGGYYEQYF.

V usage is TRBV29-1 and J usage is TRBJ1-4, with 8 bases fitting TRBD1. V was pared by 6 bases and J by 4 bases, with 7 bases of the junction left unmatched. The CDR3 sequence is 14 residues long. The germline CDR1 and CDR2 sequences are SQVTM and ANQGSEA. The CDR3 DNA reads TGCAGCGTCCGGACAGGGCTCAGTAATGAAAAACTGTTTTTT. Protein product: CSVRTGLSNEKLFF.

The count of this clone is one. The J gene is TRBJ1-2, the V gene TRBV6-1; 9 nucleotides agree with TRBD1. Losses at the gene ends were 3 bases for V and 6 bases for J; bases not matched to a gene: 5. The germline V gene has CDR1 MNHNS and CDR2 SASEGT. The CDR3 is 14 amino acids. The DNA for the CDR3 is TGTGCCAGCAGTGATTTTAACAGGGGGCATGGCTACACCTTC. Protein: CASSDFNRGHGYTF.

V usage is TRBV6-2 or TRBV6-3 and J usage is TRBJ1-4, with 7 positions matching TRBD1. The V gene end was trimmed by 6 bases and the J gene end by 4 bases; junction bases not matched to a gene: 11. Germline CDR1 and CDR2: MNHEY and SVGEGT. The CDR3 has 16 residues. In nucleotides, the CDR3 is TGTGCCAGCAGCCCGGGACAGTTTATTCTTAATGAAAAACTGTTTTTT. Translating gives CASSPGQFILNEKLFF.

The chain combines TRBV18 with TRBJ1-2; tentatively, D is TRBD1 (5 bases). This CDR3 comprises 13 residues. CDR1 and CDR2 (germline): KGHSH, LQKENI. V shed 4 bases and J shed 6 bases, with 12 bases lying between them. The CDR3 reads CASSRDSPDGYTF. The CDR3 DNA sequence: TGTGCCAGCTCACGAGACAGTCCTGATGGCTACACCTTC.

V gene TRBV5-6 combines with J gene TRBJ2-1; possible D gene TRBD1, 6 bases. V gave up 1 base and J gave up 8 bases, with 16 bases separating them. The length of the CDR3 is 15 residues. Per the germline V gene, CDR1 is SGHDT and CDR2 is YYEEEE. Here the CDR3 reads CASSLNTGPGDEQFF. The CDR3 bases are TGTGCCAGCAGCTTGAATACGGGCCCAGGGGATGAGCAGTTCTTC.

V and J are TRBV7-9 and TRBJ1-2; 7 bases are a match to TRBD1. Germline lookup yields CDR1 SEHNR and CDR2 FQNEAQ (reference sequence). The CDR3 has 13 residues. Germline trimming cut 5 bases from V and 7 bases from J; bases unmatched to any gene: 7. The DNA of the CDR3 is TGTGCCAGCAGCCCCCAGACAGGGTCTGGCTACACCTTC. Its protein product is CASSPQTGSGYTF.

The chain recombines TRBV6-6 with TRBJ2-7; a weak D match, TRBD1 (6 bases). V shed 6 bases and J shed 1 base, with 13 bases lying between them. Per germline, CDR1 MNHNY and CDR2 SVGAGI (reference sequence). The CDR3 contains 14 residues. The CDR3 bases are TGTGCCAGCAGACTGACAGGCCCATCCTACGAGCAGTACTTC. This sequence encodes CASRLTGPSYEQYF.

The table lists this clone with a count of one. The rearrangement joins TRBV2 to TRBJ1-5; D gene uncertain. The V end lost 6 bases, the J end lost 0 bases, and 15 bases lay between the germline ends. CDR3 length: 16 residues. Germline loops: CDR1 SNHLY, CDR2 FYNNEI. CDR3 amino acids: CASRPSGKNSNQPQHF. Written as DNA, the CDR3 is TGTGCCAGCAGACCCTCGGGGAAGAATAGCAATCAGCCCCAGCATTTT.

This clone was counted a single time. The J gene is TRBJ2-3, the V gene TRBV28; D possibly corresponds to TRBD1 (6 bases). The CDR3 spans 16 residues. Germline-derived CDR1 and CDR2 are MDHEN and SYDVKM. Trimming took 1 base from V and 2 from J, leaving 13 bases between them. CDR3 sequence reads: CASSLYPGANTDTQYF. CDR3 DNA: TGTGCCAGCAGTTTATATCCAGGGGCGAACACAGATACGCAGTATTTT.